One sample yielded the 21 T cell receptor beta chains listed below, sequenced in a study of PD-L1 blockade in urothelial cancer. Some clones are missing from TCRdb's copy, which holds only in-frame ones; the method was immunoSEQ multiplex PCR. The data show more than 35,000 clones, roughly four fifths seen once. Source: PBMCs, taken around atezolizumab (anti-PD-L1) treatment. These receptors were taken from a man aged 70-80 years with urothelial cancer.

This sequence joins TRBV7-2 and TRBJ1-6; the D gene is possibly TRBD1 (6 bases). V lost 1 base, J lost 6 bases, and 16 bases lay in between. Germline V CDR1 and CDR2: SGHTA, FQGNSA. CDR3 length: 17 amino acids. CDR3 residues: CASSLVEGVRSNSPLHF. CDR3 in DNA: TGTGCCAGCAGCTTAGTTGAGGGGGTGAGGTCTAATTCACCCCTCCACTTT.

The chain recombines TRBV7-2 with TRBJ2-3; no clear D. Germline V CDR1 and CDR2: SGHTA, FQGNSA. V was shortened by 5 bases and J by 3 bases, with 21 bases between the two germline ends. CDR3 length equals 17 residues. The CDR3 loop is CASSLLPRLPRTDTQYF. The CDR3 region has the DNA TGTGCCAGCAGCCTACTCCCTCGGCTACCGAGGACAGATACGCAGTATTTT.

This clone has just a few counts. The chain joins TRBV5-4 to TRBJ1-4; 9 nucleotides align to TRBD1. Germline lookup yields CDR1 SGHNT and CDR2 YYREEE (reference sequence). The V gene end was trimmed by 0 bases and the J gene end by 6 bases; junction bases not matched to a gene: 9. This CDR3 is built from 17 residues. The CDR3 loop reads CASSLGQGGSEDEKLFF. DNA of the CDR3: TGTGCCAGCAGCTTGGGACAGGGGGGTTCTGAGGATGAAAAACTGTTTTTT.

This chain connects TRBV5-1 to TRBJ2-3, with TRBD2 matching over 7 bases. Trimming took 1 base from V and 2 from J; bases not matched to a gene: 7. CDR1 is SGHRS, CDR2 YFSETQ, per germline. The CDR3 loop spans 16 amino acids. CDR3 amino acids: CASSLWLADNTDTQYF. For the CDR3, the DNA is TGCGCCAGCAGCTTGTGGCTAGCGGATAACACAGATACGCAGTATTTT.

This clone was seen a single time. The chain employs TRBV11-3 and TRBJ2-7; D perhaps matches TRBD2 (5 bases). Germline V gene sequence: CDR1 SGHNT, CDR2 YENEEA. Trimming removed 5 bases from V and 2 bases from J, with 13 bases in between. The CDR3 extends over 14 amino acids. The CDR3 DNA reads TGTGCCAGCAGCCTGGACTCTGGCCCCTACGAGCAGTACTTC. Translated: CASSLDSGPYEQYF.

CDR3 DNA sequence: TGCGCCAGCAGCCCAAGGACAGGGGGCTTTGAAAAACTGTTTTTT. Amino acids: CASSPRTGGFEKLFF. J is TRBJ1-4 and V is TRBV5-1; 11 bases map to TRBD1. The germline V gene encodes CDR1 SGHRS and CDR2 YFSETQ. Trimming cost V 4 bases and J 7 bases; bases outside gene matches: 6. This CDR3 contains 15 residues.

The chain recombines TRBV18 with TRBJ2-1; no definite D call. Germline CDR1 and CDR2: KGHSH and LQKENI. The CDR3 length is 14 residues. V lost 6 bases and J 5 bases, leaving 14 bases between the germline ends. In DNA form, the CDR3 reads TGTGCCAGCTCCCCCCCGCTTGGCCACAATGAGCAGTTCTTC. Translation gives CASSPPLGHNEQFF.

There are a few counts of this clone. The chain employs TRBV6-5 and TRBJ1-1; 7 positions agree with TRBD1. This CDR3 is built from 11 residues. V was clipped by 8 bases and J by 10 bases; unmatched bases: 7. The V gene's germline CDR1 is MNHEY and CDR2 SVGAGI. The CDR3 reads CASGWTGSAFF. CDR3 DNA sequence: TGTGCCAGCGGGTGGACAGGCTCAGCTTTCTTT.

The rearrangement uses TRBV4-3 and TRBJ2-2, with D perhaps TRBD2 (6 bases). From germline, CDR1 is LGHNA and CDR2 YSLEER. This CDR3 is built from 17 residues. The V end was cut by 4 bases, the J end by 6 bases, with 21 bases between. The CDR3 nucleotides read TGCGCCAGCAGCCCTGTAACGTTTGGCCGCGGGGCCGGGGAGCTGTTTTTT. This translates into CASSPVTFGRGAGELFF.

The chain is built from TRBV4-1 and TRBJ2-6; no definite D call. CDR3 size: 16 residues. Germline V gene sequence: CDR1 MGHRA, CDR2 YSYEKL. The V end was cut by 4 bases, the J end by 2 bases, with 12 bases between. In nucleotides, the CDR3 is TGCGCCAGCAGCCTTTTGGTAAGCCCTGGGGCCAACGTCCTGACTTTC. The encoded protein is CASSLLVSPGANVLTF.

CDR3 loop: CASSDGDQETQYF. For the CDR3, the DNA is TGTGCCAGCAGCGACGGGGACCAAGAGACCCAGTACTTC. The chain carries TRBV2 and TRBJ2-5, with TRBD2 as a possible D gene (5 bases). In germline, CDR1 is SNHLY, CDR2 FYNNEI. The CDR3 is 13 residues long. V shed 6 bases and J shed 0 bases, with 8 bases lying between them. The whole variable domain, remainder taken from reference TRBV2 and TRBJ2-5, is EPEVTQTPSHQVTQMGQEVILRCVPISNHLYFYWYRQILGQKVEFLVSFYNNEISEKSEIFDDQFSVERPDGSNFTLKIRSTKLEDSAMYFCASSDGDQETQYFGPGTRLLVL.

The chain has TRBV6-1 and TRBJ1-2; 7 bases agree with TRBD1. CDR3 length equals 13 residues. The V and J ends lost 5 bases and 4 bases, in that order; junction bases with no gene match: 4. Germline loops: CDR1 MNHNS, CDR2 SASEGT. CDR3 region: CASSRTGTYGYTF. The CDR3 DNA is TGTGCCAGCAGTCGGACAGGTACCTATGGCTACACCTTC.

This chain joins TRBV11-2 and TRBJ2-1, with D possibly matching TRBD2 (6 bases). CDR1 and CDR2 (germline): SGHAT, FQNNGV. V shed 5 bases and J shed 13 bases, with 12 bases lying between them. The CDR3 spans 11 residues. This CDR3 is CASSPRDCQFF. CDR3 coding DNA: TGTGCCAGCAGCCCCCGGGACTGCCAGTTCTTC.

The chain links TRBV5-1 to TRBJ2-2; 8 nucleotides agree with TRBD2. V gave up 1 base and J gave up 0 bases; unmatched junction bases: 5. Germline V lookup: CDR1 SGHRS, CDR2 YFSETQ. This CDR3 spans 17 amino acids. CDR3 residues: CASSLSGSGANTGELFF. In nucleotides, the CDR3 is TGCGCCAGCAGCTTGAGTGGTAGCGGGGCGAACACCGGGGAGCTGTTTTTT. The full variable domain, completed using reference TRBV5-1 and TRBJ2-2, is KAGVTQTPRYLIKTRGQQVTLSCSPISGHRSVSWYQQTPGQGLQFLFEYFSETQRNKGNFPGRFSGRQFSNSRSEMNVSTLELGDSALYLCASSLSGSGANTGELFFGEGSRLTVL.

This clone was seen only once. This chain links TRBV7-2 with TRBJ1-2, with 8 bases matching TRBD1. After removal of 5 bases from V and 3 bases from J, the junction contained 5 bases not matched to a gene. The germline CDR1 and CDR2 sequences are SGHTA and FQGNSA. This CDR3 contains 14 residues. The CDR3: CASSPPDRDYGYTF. The CDR3 bases are TGTGCCAGCAGCCCCCCGGACAGGGACTATGGCTACACCTTC.

This clone was seen a single time. The chain is built from TRBV5-6 and TRBJ2-7, with 10 bases lining up with TRBD2. Germline-derived CDR1 and CDR2 are SGHDT and YYEEEE. J lost 3 bases, V lost 0 bases, and 3 bases had no gene match. The CDR3 runs 15 residues. The CDR3 nucleotides read TGTGCCAGCAGCTTGGAGTCTAGCGGGGGCTACGAGCAGTACTTC. Its translation is CASSLESSGGYEQYF.

J is TRBJ2-1 and V is TRBV4-3, with D possibly TRBD1 on 5 matching bases. Trimming pared 0 bases from V and 7 bases from J, leaving 13 bases between. Germline V lookup: CDR1 LGHNA, CDR2 YSLEER. The CDR3 runs 15 residues. CDR3 sequence (DNA): TGCGCCAGCAGCCAAGAAGGGGCACCGCTAAATGAGCAGTTCTTC. It yields the protein CASSQEGAPLNEQFF.

This sequence joins TRBV5-8 and TRBJ2-2; TRBD1 aligns across 8 bases. Per the germline V gene, CDR1 is SGHTS and CDR2 is YDEGEE. V shed 3 bases and J 3 bases; nucleotides not matched to a gene: 7. The length of the CDR3 is 16 residues. The CDR3 here is CASSYLQGVYTGELFF. The CDR3 region has the DNA TGTGCCAGCAGCTACTTACAGGGGGTGTACACCGGGGAGCTGTTTTTT.

The CDR3 is CASSLAGGEAFF. The DNA for the CDR3 is TGCGCCAGCAGCTTGGCCGGAGGCGAGGCCTTCTTC. The chain recombines TRBV5-1 with TRBJ2-1; D may be TRBD2 (5 bases). The germline V gene encodes CDR1 SGHRS and CDR2 YFSETQ. This CDR3 is built from 12 residues. V lost 0 bases and J 16 bases, leaving 14 bases between the germline ends.

The CDR3 reads CASSLGQGKTEAFF. The CDR3 region has the DNA TGCGCCAGCAGCTTGGGTCAGGGTAAAACTGAAGCTTTCTTT. The chain recombines TRBV5-1 with TRBJ1-1; a possible D gene is TRBD1 (5 bases). CDR3 length: 14 residues. V was cut by 0 bases and J by 5 bases, with 11 bases left in between. The germline gives CDR1 SGHRS, CDR2 YFSETQ.

This clone was picked up a small number of times. This chain joins TRBV5-6 and TRBJ2-2, with 8 bases lining up with TRBD1. Germline CDR1 SGHDT, CDR2 YYEEEE. Losses at the gene ends were 4 bases for V and 7 bases for J; bases not matched to a gene: 3. This CDR3 spans 13 amino acids. In DNA, the CDR3 is TGTGCCAGCAGCCAGGGGGCCGGCGGGGAGCTGTTTTTT. Translating it yields CASSQGAGGELFF.